This T cell receptor (beta chain) came from a study of blood T cells in healthy people across ages. Next came a second PCR, run for about 6 to 11 cycles, which used a sample-barcoded 5' primer along with a J-beta primer mix. One entry per CDR3 protein results from TCRdb running MiXCR on the 5' RACE reads. Here the sample spans some 560,000 distinct CDR3 sequences, over 25% being singletons. Donors gave around 10 milliliters of peripheral blood apiece. Trimming removed 3 bases at V and 8 bases at J, with 13 bases between. The CDR3 loop spans 13 amino acids. Germline V lookup: CDR1 KGHSH, CDR2 LQKENI. This clonotype showed up just a few times. This sample also belongs to another study, concerning T cells of mothers and their children. Per that paper: Every mother supplied over 9 million TCR beta CDR3 reads and every child about 3 million.

The receptor was isolated from a boy aged 2-9 years in good health. The sample was blood. J is TRBJ1-2 and V is TRBV18; no definite D call. CDR3 DNA: TGTGCCAGCTCACCGTCGGACGGATTGGGCTACACCTTC. Protein: CASSPSDGLGYTF.